These 12 T cell receptor beta chains were sequenced from one sample in a study of OX40 agonist ivuxolimab in advanced cancers. Method: immunoSEQ multiplex PCR; TCRdb's copy keeps in-frame clones and lacks some. The sample records 60,000 or so clones, roughly 93% being singletons. The sequencing used CD4+ or CD8+ T cells sorted from blood, collected in a trial of the OX40 agonist ivuxolimab. The source is an adult with an advanced solid tumor such as melanoma, head and neck, liver or kidney cancer.

The chain is built from TRBV7-6 and TRBJ2-7; 7 bases match TRBD2. After removal of 4 bases from V and 6 bases from J, the junction contained 3 bases not matched to a gene. Germline V gene data show CDR1 as SGHVS and CDR2 as FNYEAQ. This CDR3 has 12 residues. The CDR3 sequence is CASSSTSSEQYF. CDR3 nucleotides: TGTGCCAGCAGCTCGACTAGCAGCGAGCAGTACTTC.

The rearrangement links TRBV30 to TRBJ1-1; tentatively, D is TRBD1 (6 bases). V lost 0 bases to trimming and J lost 5 bases, with 7 bases between them. From germline, CDR1 is GTSNPN and CDR2 SVGIG (reference sequence). This CDR3 region has 12 residues. DNA of the CDR3: TGTGCCTGGAGTGTAGGGGGGACTGAAGCTTTCTTT. Protein: CAWSVGGTEAFF.

The chain is built from TRBV29-1 and TRBJ2-4; 11 nucleotides agree with TRBD2. The CDR3 has 16 amino acids. The trim removed 7 bases at V and 3 bases at J, leaving 11 bases unmatched. The germline gives CDR1 SQVTM, CDR2 ANQGSEA. The CDR3 sequence is CSAVTSGSEYKNIQYF. In DNA, the CDR3 is TGCAGCGCTGTTACTAGCGGGAGCGAGTACAAAAACATTCAGTACTTC.

This clone was detected once. The V call is TRBV7-2, the J call TRBJ2-7; 8 bases are shared with TRBD2. The CDR3 is 16 amino acids. V shed 4 bases and J 5 bases; nucleotides not matched to a gene: 13. Germline V lookup: CDR1 SGHTA, CDR2 FQGNSA. CDR3 nucleotide sequence: TGTGCCAGCAGCTCCCAGTTGATAGCGGGATTCCACGAGCAGTACTTC. Translated: CASSSQLIAGFHEQYF.

The chain employs TRBV7-9 and TRBJ2-1; no clear D gene. This CDR3 is built from 15 residues. Trimming stripped 1 base from V and 4 bases from J, with 11 bases between. CDR1 SEHNR and CDR2 FQNEAQ come from the germline V gene (reference sequence). The CDR3 DNA reads as TGTGCCAGCAGCTTAGGCCGACCCCCTTACAATGAGCAGTTCTTC. Protein sequence: CASSLGRPPYNEQFF.

The chain links TRBV29-1 to TRBJ2-2; 10 positions match TRBD2. The J segment lost 5 bases and the V segment lost 3 bases, leaving 3 bases of the junction unmatched. Germline-derived CDR1 and CDR2 are SQVTM and ANQGSEA. CDR3 length: 14 amino acids. The DNA of the CDR3 is TGCAGCGTTGATGGACTAGCGGCTACCGGGGAGCTGTTTTTT. It is translated as CSVDGLAATGELFF.

The J gene is TRBJ1-5, the V gene TRBV7-2, with 7 bases that match TRBD1. This CDR3 is 17 amino acids long. The germline V gene has CDR1 SGHTA and CDR2 FQGNSA. Trimming removed 1 base from V and 7 bases from J; junction bases left unmatched: 13. The chain's CDR3 is CASSLVHGFRGEQPQHF. The CDR3 region has the DNA TGTGCCAGCAGCTTAGTTCACGGTTTCAGGGGGGAACAGCCCCAGCATTTT.

The chain links TRBV5-6 to TRBJ2-7; unclear D gene. The CDR3 is 16 residues long. Trimming removed 1 base from V and 0 bases from J, with 14 bases in between. The germline CDR1 and CDR2 sequences are SGHDT and YYEEEE. The CDR3 loop is CASSLSRLQYSYEQYF. In nucleotides, the CDR3 is TGTGCCAGCAGCTTGAGTAGACTCCAGTACTCCTACGAGCAGTACTTC. The variable domain in full, completed from reference TRBV5-6 and TRBJ2-7, reads DAGVTQSPTHLIKTRGQQVTLRCSPKSGHDTVSWYQQALGQGPQFIFQYYEEEERQRGNFPDRFSGHQFPNYSSELNVNALLLGDSALYLCASSLSRLQYSYEQYFGPGTRLTVT.

This chain uses TRBV7-8 with TRBJ1-2, with a tentative D call TRBD1 (5 bases). Deletions cut 5 bases from V and 5 bases from J, with 18 bases between. Germline values: CDR1 SGHVS, CDR2 FQNEAQ. The CDR3 is made up of 15 amino acids. For the CDR3, the DNA is TGTGCCAGCAGCGGATCCGGGACTACTTCATATGGCTACACCTTC. It specifies CASSGSGTTSYGYTF.

Only one count was recorded for this clone. The chain combines TRBV6-5 with TRBJ2-7; 9 bases are shared with TRBD1. Germline CDR1 and CDR2: MNHEY and SVGAGI. This CDR3 has 15 amino acids. The V segment lost 6 bases and the J segment 1 base; nucleotides outside the gene matches: 7. CDR3 protein: CASSPTGTGSYEQYF. The CDR3 DNA reads as TGTGCCAGCAGCCCTACCGGGACAGGGTCCTACGAGCAGTACTTC.

The chain couples TRBV7-9 to TRBJ2-3; D is unclear. CDR3 length: 14 amino acids. Trimming pared 5 bases from V and 3 bases from J, leaving 12 bases between. From germline, CDR1 is SEHNR and CDR2 FQNEAQ (reference sequence). The CDR3 sequence: CASSPRRQTDTQYF. The CDR3 DNA reads TGTGCCAGCAGCCCCCGGCGGCAGACAGATACGCAGTATTTT.

This chain uses TRBV5-1 with TRBJ1-1, with D unresolved. The CDR3 spans 12 residues. V was shortened by 0 bases and J by 7 bases, with 7 bases between the two germline ends. Germline loops: CDR1 SGHRS, CDR2 YFSETQ. The CDR3 DNA sequence: TGCGCCAGCAGCTTGGTTGGTGTTGAAGCTTTCTTT. This codes for CASSLVGVEAFF.